These 2 T cell receptor beta chains share one sample of origin, sequenced in a study of T cell repertoires in cytomegalovirus infection. TCRdb ran MiXCR on the reads and lists one entry per CDR3 protein. Of roughly 180,000 distinct CDR3 sequences listed, 28% are singletons. Source material: PBMCs. The receptor source for this set is a human donor in good health (CMV status not recorded). Some clones in this sample may be carry-over from other donors' samples.

This clonotype has more than one count but fewer than ten. This sequence joins TRBV6-2 or TRBV6-3 and TRBJ1-5, with a possible D match to TRBD1 (6 bases). Trimming shortened V by 4 bases and J by 1 base, and 17 bases separated the two germline ends. CDR3 length: 17 amino acids. Germline V gene sequence: CDR1 MNHEY, CDR2 SVGEGT. The CDR3 sequence: CASSSKGGRRSNQPQHF. DNA of the CDR3: TGTGCCAGCAGTTCTAAGGGGGGACGGCGAAGCAATCAGCCCCAGCATTTT.

The chain combines TRBV20-1 with TRBJ2-2, with 8 bases aligning to TRBD2. The CDR3 totals 17 residues. V dropped 3 bases and J dropped 2; count of bases not matched to a gene: 11. Germline CDR1 reads DFQATT; CDR2 reads SNEGSKA (reference sequence). CDR3 DNA sequence: TGCAGTGCTAGCTCATATGGGGCGGGGGGCAACACCGGGGAGCTGTTTTTT. This translates into CSASSYGAGGNTGELFF.